These 9 T cell receptor beta chains were all obtained from the same sample, sequenced in a study of cytomegalovirus exposure and HLA in healthy donors. A multiplex PCR was run with 60 Vbeta primers and 13 Jbeta primers. Some clones are missing from TCRdb's copy, which holds only in-frame ones; the method was immunoSEQ multiplex PCR. The repertoire holds 95,000 to 150,000 clones, with under 90% as singletons. The specimen was PBMCs. The receptors shown here come from a woman aged 40 to 50 in good health and CMV-seropositive.

This clone was seen once. The chain combines TRBV19 with TRBJ2-5; TRBD2 aligns across 7 bases. The V segment lost 4 bases and the J segment 5 bases; nucleotides outside the gene matches: 13. Germline CDR1 is LNHDA and CDR2 is SQIVND (reference sequence). This CDR3 is 16 amino acids long. This chain's CDR3 is CASSTTGLGRGETQYF. CDR3 DNA: TGTGCCAGTAGTACCACGGGACTGGGGCGGGGGGAGACCCAGTACTTC.

The CDR3 sequence is CASSLPYLAGGRSSYNEQFF. DNA for the CDR3: TGTGCCAGCTCGCTTCCCTATCTAGCGGGAGGGAGAAGCTCCTACAATGAGCAGTTCTTC. This chain links TRBV27 with TRBJ2-1, with TRBD2 matching over 12 bases. This CDR3 comprises 20 residues. Per germline, CDR1 MNHEY and CDR2 SMNVEV (reference sequence). J lost 0 bases, V lost 8 bases, and 17 bases had no gene match.

The chain employs TRBV19 and TRBJ1-1; no clear D. Germline V CDR1 and CDR2: LNHDA, SQIVND (reference sequence). This CDR3 has 13 residues. Trimming shortened V by 2 bases and J by 2 bases, and 6 bases separated the two germline ends. Here the CDR3 DNA reads TGTGCCAGTAGTATAAACATTAACACTGAAGCTTTCTTT. This encodes CASSININTEAFF.

The chain joins TRBV11-3 to TRBJ1-1; 8 positions agree with TRBD1. CDR1 and CDR2 from the germline V gene are SGHNT and YENEEA. The CDR3 covers 14 residues. J gave up 5 bases and V 3 bases, and 5 bases lay outside the gene matches. CDR3 DNA: TGTGCCAGCAGCTTGCAGGGGGCACAAACTGAAGCTTTCTTT. Protein product: CASSLQGAQTEAFF.

The chain recombines TRBV20-1 with TRBJ2-2; D is undetermined. Trimming cost V 0 bases and J 9 bases, with 5 bases left between them. The CDR3 is made up of 11 amino acids. Germline V gene sequence: CDR1 DFQATT, CDR2 SNEGSKA (reference sequence). The CDR3 spells CSARDAWELFF. In nucleotides, the CDR3 is TGCAGTGCTAGAGATGCGTGGGAGCTGTTTTTT.

This chain uses TRBV27 with TRBJ1-1, with D possibly being TRBD1 (5 bases). The CDR3 is made up of 15 amino acids. Trimming removed 5 bases at V and 0 bases at J, with 13 bases between. CDR1 is MNHEY and CDR2 is SMNVEV in the germline V gene (reference sequence). As DNA, the CDR3 is TGTGCCAGCAGTCCACAGGTTACATTGAACACTGAAGCTTTCTTT. This sequence encodes CASSPQVTLNTEAFF.

This clone has only one observation. V is TRBV30 and J is TRBJ1-5; 8 nucleotides match TRBD1. The CDR3 is 13 residues long. Germline V gene sequence: CDR1 GTSNPN, CDR2 SVGIG (reference sequence). With 6 bases clipped from V and 3 bases from J, the junction kept 4 bases outside the gene matches. The CDR3 region has the DNA TGTGCCTGTAAGGACAGGGCCAATCAGCCCCAGCATTTT. Its protein product is CACKDRANQPQHF.

Only one count was recorded for this clone. The chain joins TRBV7-3 to TRBJ2-7, with 7 bases matching TRBD1. The CDR3 totals 16 residues. V shed 0 bases and J 2 bases; nucleotides not matched to a gene: 7. The germline V gene encodes CDR1 SGHTA and CDR2 FQGTGA. This chain's CDR3 is CASSLTPGQGAYEQYF. The CDR3 DNA reads as TGTGCCAGCAGCTTAACCCCGGGGCAGGGGGCCTACGAGCAGTACTTC.

The chain is built from TRBV6-1 and TRBJ2-5, with 7 positions matching TRBD1. CDR3 length: 17 residues. V gave up 2 bases and J gave up 0 bases; unmatched junction bases: 9. Germline CDR1 MNHNS, CDR2 SASEGT. For the CDR3, the DNA is TGTGCCAGCAGTGAAACCGGACAGGTTAAGTACCAAGAGACCCAGTACTTC. Its protein is CASSETGQVKYQETQYF.